This T cell receptor (beta chain) was obtained from a study of T cell repertoires in cytomegalovirus infection. This CDR3 has 15 residues. Germline loops: CDR1 LNHDA, CDR2 SQIVND (reference sequence). V lost 3 bases to trimming and J lost 1 base, with 11 bases between them. TCRdb re-derived calls from the reads in MiXCR, one entry per CDR3 protein. Here the sample spans about 920,000 distinct CDR3 sequences, roughly 31% being singletons. Regarding this clonotype: The antigen is undetermined.

Sequencing was performed on cultured CD8+ T cells from PBMCs, taken from culture after CMV antigen stimulation. This TCR was sampled from a human donor in good health (CMV status not recorded). Some clones in this sample may be carry-over from other donors' samples. The rearrangement uses TRBV19 and TRBJ2-3; D remains ambiguous. The CDR3 reads CASSMEGARTDTQYF. The CDR3 DNA follows: TGTGCCAGTAGTATGGAAGGAGCCCGCACAGATACGCAGTATTTT. Full variable domain (remainder filled in from reference TRBV19 and TRBJ2-3): DGGITQSPKYLFRKEGQNVTLSCEQNLNHDAMYWYRQDPGQGLRLIYYSQIVNDFQKGDIAEGYSVSREKKESFPLTVTSAQKNPTAFYLCASSMEGARTDTQYFGPGTRLTVL.